This T cell receptor (beta chain) is from a study of T cell repertoires and HLA-DP antigens. Study-level information: DNA input averaged around 200 ng in sorted CD137+CD4+ and approximately 1,200 ng in pre-culture CD4+.

Per the germline V gene, CDR1 is SGHNT and CDR2 is YYREEE (reference sequence). This CDR3 has 13 residues. V shed 4 bases and J shed 9 bases, with 14 bases lying between them. A note on this clone: Its antigen is as yet unknown.

Measured with immunoSEQ multiplex PCR; TCRdb has only the in-frame clones, and not every one. This sample has fewer than 95,000 clones; roughly nine tenths occur once, and the top ten carry less than 2%. Study-wide results and caveats: A non-physiological HeLa system presented antigen to total CD4+ responders. Naive and memory CD4+ repertoires were not analysed separately. Against one allele, clones undetected before culture averaged about 35%; against the other, 50% to 65%.

The sequence derives from a man aged 50-59 years in good health and CMV-seronegative. The source material was CD4+ T cells from PBMCs. V and J are TRBV5-4 and TRBJ2-1, with a possible D match to TRBD2 (5 bases). The DNA of the CDR3 is TGTGCCAGCAGCACCAGACCTGGGAGTGAGCAGTTCTTC. Its protein is CASSTRPGSEQFF.